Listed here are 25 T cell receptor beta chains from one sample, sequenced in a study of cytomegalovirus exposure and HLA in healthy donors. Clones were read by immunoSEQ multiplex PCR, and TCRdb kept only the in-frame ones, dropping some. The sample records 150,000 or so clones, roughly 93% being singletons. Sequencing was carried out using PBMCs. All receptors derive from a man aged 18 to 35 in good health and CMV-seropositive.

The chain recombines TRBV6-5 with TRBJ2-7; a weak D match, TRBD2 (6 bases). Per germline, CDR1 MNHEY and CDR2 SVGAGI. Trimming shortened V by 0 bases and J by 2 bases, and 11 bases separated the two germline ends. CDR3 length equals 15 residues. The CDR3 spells CASSYSRGFTYEQYF. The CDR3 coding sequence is TGTGCCAGCAGTTACTCCCGGGGGTTCACCTACGAGCAGTACTTC.

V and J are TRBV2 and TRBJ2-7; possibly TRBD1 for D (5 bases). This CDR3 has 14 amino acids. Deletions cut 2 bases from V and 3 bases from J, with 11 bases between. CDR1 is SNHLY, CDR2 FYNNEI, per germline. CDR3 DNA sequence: TGTGCCAGCAGTGAATCCGGCCAGGGCTACGAGCAGTACTTC. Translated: CASSESGQGYEQYF.

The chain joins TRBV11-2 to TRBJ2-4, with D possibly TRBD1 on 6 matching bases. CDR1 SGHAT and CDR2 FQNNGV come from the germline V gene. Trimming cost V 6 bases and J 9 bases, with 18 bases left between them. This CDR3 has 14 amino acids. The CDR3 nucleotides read TGTGCCAGCAGTGGGACCAGGGGCTGGGGCATTCAGTACTTC. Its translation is CASSGTRGWGIQYF.

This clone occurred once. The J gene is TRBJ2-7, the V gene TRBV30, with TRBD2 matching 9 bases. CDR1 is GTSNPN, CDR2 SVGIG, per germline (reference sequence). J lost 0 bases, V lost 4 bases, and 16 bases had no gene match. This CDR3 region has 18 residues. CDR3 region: CAWNVVAGDLRSSYEQYF. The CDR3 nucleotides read TGTGCCTGGAATGTAGTAGCGGGAGATTTAAGGAGCTCCTACGAGCAGTACTTC. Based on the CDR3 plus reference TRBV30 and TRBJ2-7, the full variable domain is SQTIHQWPATLVQPVGSPLSLECTVEGTSNPNLYWYRQAAGRGLQLLFYSVGIGQISSEVPQNLSASRPQDRQFILSSKKLLLSDSGFYLCAWNVVAGDLRSSYEQYFGPGTRLTVT.

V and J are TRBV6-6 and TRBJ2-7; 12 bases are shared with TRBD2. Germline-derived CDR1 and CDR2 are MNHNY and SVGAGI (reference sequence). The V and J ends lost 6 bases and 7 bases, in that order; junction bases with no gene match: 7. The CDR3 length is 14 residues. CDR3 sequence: CASRSSGRALEQYF. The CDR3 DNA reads TGTGCCAGCAGGTCTAGCGGGAGGGCCTTGGAGCAGTACTTC.

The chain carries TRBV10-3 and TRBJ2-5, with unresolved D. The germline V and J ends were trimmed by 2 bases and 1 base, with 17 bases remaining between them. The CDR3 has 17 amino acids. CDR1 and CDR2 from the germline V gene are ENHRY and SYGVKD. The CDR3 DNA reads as TGTGCCATCAGTGAGCACACCAGCGCAAGGAGCCAAGAGACCCAGTACTTC. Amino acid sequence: CAISEHTSARSQETQYF.

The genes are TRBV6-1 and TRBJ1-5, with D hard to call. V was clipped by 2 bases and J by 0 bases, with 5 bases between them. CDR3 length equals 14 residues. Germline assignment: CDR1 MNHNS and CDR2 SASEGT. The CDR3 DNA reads TGTGCCAGCAGTGAACACTATAGCAATCAGCCCCAGCATTTT. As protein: CASSEHYSNQPQHF.

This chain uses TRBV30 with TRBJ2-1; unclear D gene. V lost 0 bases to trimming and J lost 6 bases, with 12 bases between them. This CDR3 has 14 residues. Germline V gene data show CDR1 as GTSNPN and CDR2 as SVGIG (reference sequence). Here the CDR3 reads CAWSVKAALNEQFF. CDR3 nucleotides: TGTGCCTGGAGTGTGAAGGCGGCCCTCAATGAGCAGTTCTTC.

The CDR3 bases are TGCGCCAGCAGCTTGGGGGTAAGGAGCTCCTACGAGCAGTACTTC. It encodes CASSLGVRSSYEQYF. The chain has TRBV5-1 and TRBJ2-7; D not certain. The V end was cut by 0 bases, the J end by 0 bases, with 10 bases between. CDR3 length: 15 residues. CDR1 and CDR2 from the germline V gene are SGHRS and YFSETQ.

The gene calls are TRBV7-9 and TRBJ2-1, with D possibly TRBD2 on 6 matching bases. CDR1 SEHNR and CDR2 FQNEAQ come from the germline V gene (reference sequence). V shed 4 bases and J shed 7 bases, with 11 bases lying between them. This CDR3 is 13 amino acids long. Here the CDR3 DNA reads TGTGCCAGCAGCTCCGCCGGGGGAAATGAGCAGTTCTTC. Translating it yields CASSSAGGNEQFF.

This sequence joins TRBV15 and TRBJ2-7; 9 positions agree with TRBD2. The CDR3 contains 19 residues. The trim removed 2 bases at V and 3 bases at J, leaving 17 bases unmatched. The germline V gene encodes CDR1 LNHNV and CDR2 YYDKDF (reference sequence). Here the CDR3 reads CATSRRLAGLAGIGYEQYF. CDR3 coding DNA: TGTGCCACCAGCAGACGTCTGGCCGGGCTAGCGGGAATCGGCTACGAGCAGTACTTC. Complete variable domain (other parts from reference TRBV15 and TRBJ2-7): DAMVIQNPRYQVTQFGKPVTLSCSQTLNHNVMYWYQQKSSQAPKLLFHYYDKDFNNEADTPDNFQSRRPNTSFCFLDIRSPGLGDTAMYLCATSRRLAGLAGIGYEQYFGPGTRLTVT.

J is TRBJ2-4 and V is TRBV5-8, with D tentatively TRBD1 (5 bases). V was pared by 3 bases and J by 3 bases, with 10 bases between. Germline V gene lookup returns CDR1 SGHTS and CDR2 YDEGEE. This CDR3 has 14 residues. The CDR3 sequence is CASSSGHFKNIQYF. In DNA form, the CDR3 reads TGTGCCAGCAGCTCCGGACATTTCAAAAACATTCAGTACTTC.

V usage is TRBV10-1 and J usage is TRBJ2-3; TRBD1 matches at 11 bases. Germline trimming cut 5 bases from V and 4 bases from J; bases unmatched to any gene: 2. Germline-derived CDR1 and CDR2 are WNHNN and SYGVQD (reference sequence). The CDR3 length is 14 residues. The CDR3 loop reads CASSSGQGADTQYF. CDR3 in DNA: TGCGCCAGCAGTTCGGGACAGGGGGCAGATACGCAGTATTTT.

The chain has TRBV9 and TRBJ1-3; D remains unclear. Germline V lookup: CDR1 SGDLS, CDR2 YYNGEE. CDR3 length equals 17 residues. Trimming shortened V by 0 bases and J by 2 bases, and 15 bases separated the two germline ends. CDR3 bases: TGTGCCAGCAGCGTAGCCCCCTCACGAGGGCCTGGAAACACCATATATTTT. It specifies CASSVAPSRGPGNTIYF.

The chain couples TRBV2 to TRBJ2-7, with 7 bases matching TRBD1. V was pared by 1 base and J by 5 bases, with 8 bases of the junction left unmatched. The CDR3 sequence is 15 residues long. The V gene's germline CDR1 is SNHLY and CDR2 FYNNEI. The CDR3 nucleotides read TGTGCCAGCAGTGAAGAGTCTGCCGGACAGGACGAGCAGTACTTC. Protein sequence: CASSEESAGQDEQYF. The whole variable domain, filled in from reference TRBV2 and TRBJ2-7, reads EPEVTQTPSHQVTQMGQEVILRCVPISNHLYFYWYRQILGQKVEFLVSFYNNEISEKSEIFDDQFSVERPDGSNFTLKIRSTKLEDSAMYFCASSEESAGQDEQYFGPGTRLTVT.

The CDR3 DNA reads as TGTGCCAGCAGAGGAGTCAGCCCTACGGAGACCCAGTACTTC. As protein: CASRGVSPTETQYF. The rearrangement links TRBV2 to TRBJ2-5, with D hard to call. This CDR3 region has 14 residues. Trimming removed 6 bases at V and 5 bases at J, with 16 bases between. Germline CDR1 SNHLY, CDR2 FYNNEI.

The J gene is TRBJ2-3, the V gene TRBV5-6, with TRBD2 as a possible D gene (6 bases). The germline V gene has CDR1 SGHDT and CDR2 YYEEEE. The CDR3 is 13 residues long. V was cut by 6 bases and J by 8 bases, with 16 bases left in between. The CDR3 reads CASTRESGATQYF. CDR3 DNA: TGTGCCAGCACCCGAGAGTCGGGAGCTACGCAGTATTTT.

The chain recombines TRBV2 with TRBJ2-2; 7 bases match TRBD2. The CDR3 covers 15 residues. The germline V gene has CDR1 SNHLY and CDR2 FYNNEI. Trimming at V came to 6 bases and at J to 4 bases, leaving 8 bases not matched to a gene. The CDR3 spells CASRSQPGGTGELFF. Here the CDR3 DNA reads TGTGCCAGCAGAAGTCAGCCGGGAGGCACCGGGGAGCTGTTTTTT.

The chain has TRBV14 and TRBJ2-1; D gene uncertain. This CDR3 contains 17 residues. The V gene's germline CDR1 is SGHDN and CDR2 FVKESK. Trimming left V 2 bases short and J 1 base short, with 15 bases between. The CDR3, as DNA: TGTGCCAGCAGCCAAATAAGCCTCCCGGTATCCTACAATGAGCAGTTCTTC. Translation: CASSQISLPVSYNEQFF. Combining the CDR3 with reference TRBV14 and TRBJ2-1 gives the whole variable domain EAGVTQFPSHSVIEKGQTVTLRCDPISGHDNLYWYRRVMGKEIKFLLHFVKESKQDESGMPNNRFLAERTGGTYSTLKVQPAELEDSGVYFCASSQISLPVSYNEQFFGPGTRLTVL.

CDR3 nucleotides: TGTGCCAGCAGGGACAGGGGGCGCTCCACCATATATTTT. Residues: CASRDRGRSTIYF. The chain employs TRBV28 and TRBJ1-3, with 11 nucleotides matching TRBD1. Germline V gene lookup returns CDR1 MDHEN and CDR2 SYDVKM. Unmatched junction bases numbered 4, after V lost 6 bases and J lost 9 bases. The CDR3 runs 13 residues.

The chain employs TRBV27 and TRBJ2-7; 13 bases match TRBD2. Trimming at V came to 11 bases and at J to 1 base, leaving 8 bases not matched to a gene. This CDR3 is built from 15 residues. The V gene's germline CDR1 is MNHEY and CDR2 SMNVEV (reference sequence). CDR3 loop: CASGTSGITSYEQYF. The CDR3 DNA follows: TGTGCCTCCGGGACTAGCGGGATTACTTCCTACGAGCAGTACTTC.

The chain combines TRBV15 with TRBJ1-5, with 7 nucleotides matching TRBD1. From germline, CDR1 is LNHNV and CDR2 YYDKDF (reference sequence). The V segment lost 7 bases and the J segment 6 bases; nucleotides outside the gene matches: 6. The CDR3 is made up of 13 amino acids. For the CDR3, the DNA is TGTGCCACCACTACAGGGGTGGGTCAGCCCCAGCATTTT. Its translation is CATTTGVGQPQHF.

CDR3 sequence (DNA): TGTGCCAGCAGCTCCGGCTCAGGGGGATCACCCCTCCACTTT. Amino acids: CASSSGSGGSPLHF. The rearrangement joins TRBV7-3 to TRBJ1-6, with 7 nucleotides matching TRBD1. This CDR3 has 14 residues. The junction had 7 bases not matched to a gene; V was cut back by 4 bases and J by 10 bases. CDR1 and CDR2 (germline): SGHTA, FQGTGA.

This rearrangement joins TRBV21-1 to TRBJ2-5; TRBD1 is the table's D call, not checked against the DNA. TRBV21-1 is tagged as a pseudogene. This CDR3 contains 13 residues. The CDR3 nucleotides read TGTGCCAGCACCGGACAGGGGAAAGAGACCCAGTACTTC. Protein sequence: CASTGQGKETQYF.

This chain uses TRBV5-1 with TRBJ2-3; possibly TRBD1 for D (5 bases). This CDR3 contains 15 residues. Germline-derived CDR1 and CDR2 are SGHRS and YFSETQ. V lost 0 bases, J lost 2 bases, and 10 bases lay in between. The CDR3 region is CASSLVDRSTDTQYF. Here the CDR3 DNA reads TGCGCCAGCAGCTTGGTAGACAGATCCACAGATACGCAGTATTTT. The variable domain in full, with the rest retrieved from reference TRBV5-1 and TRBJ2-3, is KAGVTQTPRYLIKTRGQQVTLSCSPISGHRSVSWYQQTPGQGLQFLFEYFSETQRNKGNFPGRFSGRQFSNSRSEMNVSTLELGDSALYLCASSLVDRSTDTQYFGPGTRLTVL.